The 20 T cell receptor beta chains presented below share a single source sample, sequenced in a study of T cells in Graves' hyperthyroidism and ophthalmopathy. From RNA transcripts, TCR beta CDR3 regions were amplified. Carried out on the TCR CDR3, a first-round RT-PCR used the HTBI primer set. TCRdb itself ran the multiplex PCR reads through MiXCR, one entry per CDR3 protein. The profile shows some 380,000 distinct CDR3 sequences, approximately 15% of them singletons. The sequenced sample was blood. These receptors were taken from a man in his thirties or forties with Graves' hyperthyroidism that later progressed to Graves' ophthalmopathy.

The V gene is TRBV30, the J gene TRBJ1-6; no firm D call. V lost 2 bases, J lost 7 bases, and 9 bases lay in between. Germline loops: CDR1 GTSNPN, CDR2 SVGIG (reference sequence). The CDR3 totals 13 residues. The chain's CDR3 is CAWSSMANSPLHF. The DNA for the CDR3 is TGTGCCTGGAGTTCAATGGCGAATTCACCCCTCCACTTT.

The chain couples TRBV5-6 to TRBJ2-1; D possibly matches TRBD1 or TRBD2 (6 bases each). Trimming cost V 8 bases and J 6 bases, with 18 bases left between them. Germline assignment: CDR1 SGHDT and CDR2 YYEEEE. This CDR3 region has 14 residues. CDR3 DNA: TGTGCCAGTCTTCTGAGGGGGGCCTCCAATGAGCAGTTCTTC. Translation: CASLLRGASNEQFF.

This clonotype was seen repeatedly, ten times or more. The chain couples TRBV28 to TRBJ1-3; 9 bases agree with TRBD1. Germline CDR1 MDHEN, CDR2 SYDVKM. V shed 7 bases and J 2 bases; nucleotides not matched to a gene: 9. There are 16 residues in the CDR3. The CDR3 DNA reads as TGTGCCAGCAAATTGACAGGGGGATTCGCTGGAAACACCATATATTTT. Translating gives CASKLTGGFAGNTIYF.

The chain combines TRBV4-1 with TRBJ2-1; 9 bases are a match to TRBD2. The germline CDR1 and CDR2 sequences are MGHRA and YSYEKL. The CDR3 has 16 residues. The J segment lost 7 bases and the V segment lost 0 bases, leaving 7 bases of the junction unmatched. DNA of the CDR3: TGCGCCAGCAGCCAAGATGCGGGGGGGCCGAGGAATGAGCAGTTCTTC. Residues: CASSQDAGGPRNEQFF.

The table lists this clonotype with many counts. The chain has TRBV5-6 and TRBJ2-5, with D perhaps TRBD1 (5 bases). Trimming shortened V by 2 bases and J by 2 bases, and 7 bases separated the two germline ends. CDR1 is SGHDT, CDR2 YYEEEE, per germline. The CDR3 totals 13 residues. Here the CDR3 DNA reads TGTGCCAGCAGCTTCGCAGGGCAAGAGACCCAGTACTTC. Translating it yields CASSFAGQETQYF.

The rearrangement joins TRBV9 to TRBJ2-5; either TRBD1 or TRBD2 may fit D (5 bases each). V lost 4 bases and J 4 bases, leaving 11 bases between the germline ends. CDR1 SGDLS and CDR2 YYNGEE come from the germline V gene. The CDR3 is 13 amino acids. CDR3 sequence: CASSPSGGETQYF. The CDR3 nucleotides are TGTGCCAGCAGCCCGAGTGGGGGAGAGACCCAGTACTTC.

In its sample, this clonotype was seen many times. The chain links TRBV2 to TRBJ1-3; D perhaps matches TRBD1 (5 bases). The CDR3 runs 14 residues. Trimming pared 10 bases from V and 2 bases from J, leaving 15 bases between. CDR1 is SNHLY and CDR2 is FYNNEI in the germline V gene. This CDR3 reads CAIFPGRPGNTIYF. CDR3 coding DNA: TGTGCCATTTTCCCAGGGAGGCCTGGAAACACCATATATTTT.

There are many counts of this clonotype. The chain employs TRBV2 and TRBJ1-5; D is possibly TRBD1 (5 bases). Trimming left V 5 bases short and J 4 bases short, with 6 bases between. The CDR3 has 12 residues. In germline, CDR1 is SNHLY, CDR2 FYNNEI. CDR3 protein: CASSRQNQPQHF. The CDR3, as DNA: TGTGCCAGCAGTCGACAGAATCAGCCCCAGCATTTT. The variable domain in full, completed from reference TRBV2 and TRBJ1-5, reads EPEVTQTPSHQVTQMGQEVILRCVPISNHLYFYWYRQILGQKVEFLVSFYNNEISEKSEIFDDQFSVERPDGSNFTLKIRSTKLEDSAMYFCASSRQNQPQHFGDGTRLSIL.

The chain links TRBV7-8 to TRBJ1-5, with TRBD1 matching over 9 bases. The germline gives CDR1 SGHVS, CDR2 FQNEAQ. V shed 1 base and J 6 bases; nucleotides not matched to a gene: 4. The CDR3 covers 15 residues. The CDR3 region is CASSLGGTGSQPQHF. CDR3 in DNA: TGTGCCAGCAGCTTAGGTGGGACAGGGTCTCAGCCCCAGCATTTT.

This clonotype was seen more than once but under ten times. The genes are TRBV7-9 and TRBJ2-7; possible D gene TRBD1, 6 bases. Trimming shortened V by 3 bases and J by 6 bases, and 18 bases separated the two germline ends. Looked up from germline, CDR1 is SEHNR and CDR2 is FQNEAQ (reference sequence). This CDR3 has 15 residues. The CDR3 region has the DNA TGTGCCAGCAGCTTGCGAGGTCAGGGGACACCCGAGCAGTACTTC. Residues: CASSLRGQGTPEQYF.

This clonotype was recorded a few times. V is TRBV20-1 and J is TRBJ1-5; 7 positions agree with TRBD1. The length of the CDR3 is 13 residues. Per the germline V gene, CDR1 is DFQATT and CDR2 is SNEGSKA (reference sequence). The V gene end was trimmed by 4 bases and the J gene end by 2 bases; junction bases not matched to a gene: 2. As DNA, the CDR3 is TGCAGTGCTATAGGGGGCGGCAATCAGCCCCAGCATTTT. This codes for CSAIGGGNQPQHF.

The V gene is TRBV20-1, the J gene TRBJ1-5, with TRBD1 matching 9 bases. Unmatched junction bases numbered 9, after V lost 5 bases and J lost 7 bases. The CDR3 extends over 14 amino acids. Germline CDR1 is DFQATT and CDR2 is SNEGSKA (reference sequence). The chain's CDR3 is CSAVTGTGNQPQHF. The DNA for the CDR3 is TGCAGTGCTGTAACCGGGACAGGGAACCAGCCCCAGCATTTT.

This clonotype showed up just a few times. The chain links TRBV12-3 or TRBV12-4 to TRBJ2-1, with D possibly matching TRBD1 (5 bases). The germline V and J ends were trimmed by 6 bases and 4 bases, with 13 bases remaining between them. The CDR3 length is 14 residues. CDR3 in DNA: TGTGCCAGCAGGACAGAGACGGATTACAATGAGCAGTTCTTC. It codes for CASRTETDYNEQFF.

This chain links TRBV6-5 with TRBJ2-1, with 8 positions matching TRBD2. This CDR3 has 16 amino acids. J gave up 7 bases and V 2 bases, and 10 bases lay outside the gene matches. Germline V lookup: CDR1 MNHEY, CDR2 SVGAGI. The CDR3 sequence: CASSYDVFGGANEQFF. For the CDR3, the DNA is TGTGCCAGCAGTTACGATGTCTTCGGGGGGGCGAATGAGCAGTTCTTC.

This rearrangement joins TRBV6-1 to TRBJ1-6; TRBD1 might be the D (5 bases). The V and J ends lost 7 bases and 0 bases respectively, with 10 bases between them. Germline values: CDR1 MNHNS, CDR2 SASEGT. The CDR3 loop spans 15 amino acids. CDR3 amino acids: CASNLDSSYNSPLHF. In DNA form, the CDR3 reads TGTGCCAGCAACCTAGACAGCTCCTATAATTCACCCCTCCACTTT.

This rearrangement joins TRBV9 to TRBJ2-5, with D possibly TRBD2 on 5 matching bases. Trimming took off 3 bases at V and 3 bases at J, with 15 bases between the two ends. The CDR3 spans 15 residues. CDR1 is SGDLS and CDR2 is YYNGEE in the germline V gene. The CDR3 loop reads CASSDQDPGKETQYF. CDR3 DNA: TGTGCCAGCAGCGACCAGGACCCGGGGAAAGAGACCCAGTACTTC.

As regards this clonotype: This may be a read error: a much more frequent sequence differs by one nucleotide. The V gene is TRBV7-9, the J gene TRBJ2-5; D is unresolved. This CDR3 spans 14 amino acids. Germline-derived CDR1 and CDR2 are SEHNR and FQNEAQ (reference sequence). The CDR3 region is CASSPRTSQGTQYF. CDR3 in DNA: TGTGCCAGCAGCCCCCGGACGTCCCAAGGGACCCAGTACTTC. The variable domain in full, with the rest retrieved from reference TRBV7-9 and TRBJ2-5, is DTGVSQNPRHKITKRGQNVTFRCDPISEHNRLYWYRQTLGQGPEFLTYFQNEAQLEKSRLLSDRFSAERPKGSFSTLEIQRTEQGDSAMYLCASSPRTSQGTQYFGPGTRLLVL.

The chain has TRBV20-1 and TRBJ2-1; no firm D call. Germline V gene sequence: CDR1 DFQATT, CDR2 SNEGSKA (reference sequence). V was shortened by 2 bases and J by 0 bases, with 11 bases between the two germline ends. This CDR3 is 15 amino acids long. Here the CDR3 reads CSARKDRSSYNEQFF. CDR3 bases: TGCAGTGCTAGAAAGGACCGATCCTCCTACAATGAGCAGTTCTTC.

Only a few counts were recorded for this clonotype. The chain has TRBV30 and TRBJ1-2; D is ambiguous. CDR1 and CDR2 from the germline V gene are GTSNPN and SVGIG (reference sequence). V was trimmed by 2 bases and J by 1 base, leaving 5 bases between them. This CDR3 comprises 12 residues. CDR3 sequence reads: CAWSFGNYGYTF. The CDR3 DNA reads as TGTGCCTGGAGTTTCGGTAACTATGGCTACACCTTC.

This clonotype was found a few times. CDR3 amino acids: CSVGDKNYGYTF. The CDR3 DNA is TGCAGCGTCGGGGACAAGAACTATGGCTACACCTTC. This sequence joins TRBV29-1 and TRBJ1-2, with D perhaps TRBD1 (6 bases). The CDR3 consists of 12 residues. V was trimmed by 6 bases and J by 2 bases, leaving 10 bases between them. Germline V gives CDR1 SQVTM, CDR2 ANQGSEA.